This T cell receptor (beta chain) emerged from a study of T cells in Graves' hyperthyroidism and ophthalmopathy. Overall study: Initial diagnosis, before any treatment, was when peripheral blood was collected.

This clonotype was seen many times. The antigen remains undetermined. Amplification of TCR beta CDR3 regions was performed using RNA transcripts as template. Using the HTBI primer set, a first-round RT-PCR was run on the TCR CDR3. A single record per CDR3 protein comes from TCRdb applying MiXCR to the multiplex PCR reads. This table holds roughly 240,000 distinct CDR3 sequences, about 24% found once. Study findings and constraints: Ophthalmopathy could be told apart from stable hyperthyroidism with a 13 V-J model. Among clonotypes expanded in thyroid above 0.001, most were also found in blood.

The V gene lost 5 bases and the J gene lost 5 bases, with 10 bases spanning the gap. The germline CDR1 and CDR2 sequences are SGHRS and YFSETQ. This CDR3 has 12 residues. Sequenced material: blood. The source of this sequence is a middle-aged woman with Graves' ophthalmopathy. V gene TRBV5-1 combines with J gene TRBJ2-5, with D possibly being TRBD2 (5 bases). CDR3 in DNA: TGCGCCAGCAGGGACCCGGGGGAGACCCAGTACTTC. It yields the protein CASRDPGETQYF.